This entry lists 13 T cell receptor beta chains sequenced from one sample in a study of blood T cells in healthy people across ages. Alongside a J-beta primer mix, a sample-barcoded 5' primer served in a second PCR lasting roughly 6 to 11 cycles. TCRdb passed the 5' RACE reads through MiXCR, listing each CDR3 protein once. The sample has hundreds of thousands of distinct CDR3 sequences, about a quarter seen once. These records were also assigned to another study, of T cells of mothers and their children.

The material sequenced was blood. Every receptor here comes from a boy aged 2-9 years in good health.

This chain uses TRBV11-3 with TRBJ1-2; D possibly corresponds to TRBD1 (5 bases). V gave up 5 bases and J gave up 3 bases, with 19 bases separating them. Germline V gene sequence: CDR1 SGHNT, CDR2 YENEEA. This CDR3 is built from 16 residues. The CDR3 is CASSRGRSRGYYGYTF. CDR3 coding DNA: TGTGCCAGCAGCAGGGGCAGGTCTCGGGGGTACTATGGCTACACCTTC.

The rearrangement uses TRBV6-1 and TRBJ2-2; 9 positions match TRBD1. CDR1 MNHNS and CDR2 SASEGT come from the germline V gene. Trimming removed 6 bases from V and 4 bases from J; junction bases left unmatched: 15. The CDR3 is 18 residues long. In nucleotides, the CDR3 is TGTGCCAGCAGCCTAATACAGCCGGGACAGGGAGGCACCGGGGAGCTGTTTTTT. Residues: CASSLIQPGQGGTGELFF.

This clonotype was found a few times. The chain links TRBV7-2 to TRBJ2-5; 7 nucleotides match TRBD2. The length of the CDR3 is 13 residues. Germline CDR1 is SGHTA and CDR2 is FQGNSA. V was clipped by 8 bases and J by 4 bases; unmatched bases: 7. The CDR3 nucleotides read TGTGCCAGCTCGAGCGGGGAGGGAGAGACCCAGTACTTC. Protein sequence: CASSSGEGETQYF.

The V gene is TRBV20-1, the J gene TRBJ2-7; TRBD2 matches 7 bases. The J call may be mistaken, given a closer DNA end match to TRBJ2-5. Per the germline V gene, CDR1 is DFQATT and CDR2 is SNEGSKA (reference sequence). The CDR3 consists of 15 residues. CDR3 amino acids: CSARVGGRDQETQYF. Here the CDR3 DNA reads TGCAGTGCTAGAGTGGGAGGGAGGGACCAAGAGACCCAGTACTTC.

This clonotype was detected a few times. The chain uses TRBV30 and TRBJ2-5; no clear D gene. The tail of the sequence fits TRBJ2-1 better, so the J call may be wrong. The CDR3 loop spans 12 amino acids. CDR1 is GTSNPN and CDR2 is SVGIG in the germline V gene (reference sequence). The CDR3 DNA is TGTGCCTGGAGCGGAGTCAGGAATGAGCAGTTCTTC. Translating gives CAWSGVRNEQFF.

The chain links TRBV7-3 to TRBJ1-6, with a possible D match to TRBD1 (5 bases). The CDR3 contains 15 residues. Germline-derived CDR1 and CDR2 are SGHTA and FQGTGA. Trimming took 2 bases from V and 7 from J, leaving 12 bases between them. CDR3 sequence reads: CASSLLSGPNSPLHF. In DNA, the CDR3 is TGTGCCAGCAGCTTATTGTCAGGGCCCAATTCACCCCTCCACTTT.

This sequence joins TRBV7-8 and TRBJ2-3, with D possibly TRBD1 on 5 matching bases. This CDR3 has 17 residues. Looked up from germline, CDR1 is SGHVS and CDR2 is FQNEAQ. Trimming left V 1 base short and J 5 bases short, with 19 bases between. DNA for the CDR3: TGTGCCAGCAGCTTAGATCTGGCAGGGCGTGATGGAGATACGCAGTATTTT. Translated, it gives CASSLDLAGRDGDTQYF.

The V call is TRBV20-1, the J call TRBJ2-1; 7 bases align to TRBD2. CDR1 DFQATT and CDR2 SNEGSKA come from the germline V gene (reference sequence). V shed 0 bases and J 7 bases; nucleotides not matched to a gene: 15. CDR3 size: 17 residues. This CDR3 reads CSARDGLAGSSLNEQFF. DNA of the CDR3: TGCAGTGCTAGAGATGGGTTAGCGGGTTCGAGTTTGAATGAGCAGTTCTTC.

V and J are TRBV7-7 and TRBJ2-1; TRBD2 matches 14 bases. The CDR3 sequence is 15 residues long. From germline, CDR1 is SSHAT and CDR2 FNYEAQ (reference sequence). The V and J ends lost 3 bases and 7 bases, in that order; junction bases with no gene match: 2. The CDR3 loop reads CASSFGTSGGNEQFF. The CDR3 DNA follows: TGTGCCAGCAGCTTCGGGACTAGCGGGGGAAATGAGCAGTTCTTC.

J is TRBJ2-3 and V is TRBV28; TRBD2 agrees at 13 bases. This CDR3 region has 18 residues. CDR1 is MDHEN, CDR2 SYDVKM, per germline. J lost 0 bases, V lost 4 bases, and 7 bases had no gene match. The CDR3 here is CASSWGLAGLRSTDTQYF. CDR3 coding DNA: TGTGCCAGCAGTTGGGGACTAGCGGGACTAAGGAGCACAGATACGCAGTATTTT.

This chain's CDR3 is CASSKDRGRDTEAFF. CDR3 nucleotide sequence: TGTGCCAGCAGCAAGGACAGGGGGAGGGACACTGAAGCTTTCTTT. The V call is TRBV6-6, the J call TRBJ1-1; 10 bases are a match to TRBD1. CDR1 MNHNY and CDR2 SVGAGI come from the germline V gene (reference sequence). This CDR3 has 15 amino acids. Trimming at V came to 6 bases and at J to 3 bases, leaving 7 bases not matched to a gene.

This clonotype has just a few counts. The V call is TRBV2, the J call TRBJ1-1; D perhaps matches TRBD1 (6 bases). This CDR3 contains 17 residues. CDR1 and CDR2 from the germline V gene are SNHLY and FYNNEI. V gave up 8 bases and J gave up 1 base, with 23 bases separating them. CDR3 residues: CASSWGATGPKNTEAFF. As DNA, the CDR3 is TGTGCCAGCTCATGGGGGGCCACGGGGCCAAAGAACACTGAAGCTTTCTTT.

V gene TRBV12-3 or TRBV12-4 combines with J gene TRBJ2-3; the D gene is possibly TRBD2 (5 bases). Trimming removed 3 bases at V and 13 bases at J, with 20 bases between. The CDR3 consists of 14 residues. The CDR3 loop is CASSFLARADVEYF. DNA of the CDR3: TGTGCCAGCAGTTTCTTAGCGAGGGCAGATGTGGAGTATTTT.